This note documents a single TCR beta chain sequence. This record comes from a study of blood T cell repertoires in COVID-19. About the research overall: The United States, Italy and Spain provided the acute and convalescent COVID-19 samples. T cells, B-cell-depleted T cells, or PBMCs supplied cDNA or gDNA.

Per the original methods: Using reference gene primer amplification, nucleated cell counts were estimated. Sequenced by immunoSEQ multiplex PCR; TCRdb stores in-frame clones only, minus some. V and J calls and clone size follow that table, whereas D and trimming were derived from the DNA. This sample has roughly 200,000 clones; roughly three quarters occur once, and the top ten carry approximately 8.6%. V dropped 6 bases and J dropped 16; count of bases not matched to a gene: 14. This CDR3 has 13 residues. Per germline, CDR1 MDHEN and CDR2 SYDVKM. The source is a woman between 45 and 60 years old with active or convalescent COVID-19. The chain uses TRBV28 and TRBJ2-4, with 8 positions matching TRBD1. The sample consisted of peripheral blood. The CDR3, as DNA: TGTGCCAGCAGCCACCGCCAGGGGGCGCTCCCTTACTTC. The encoded protein is CASSHRQGALPYF.